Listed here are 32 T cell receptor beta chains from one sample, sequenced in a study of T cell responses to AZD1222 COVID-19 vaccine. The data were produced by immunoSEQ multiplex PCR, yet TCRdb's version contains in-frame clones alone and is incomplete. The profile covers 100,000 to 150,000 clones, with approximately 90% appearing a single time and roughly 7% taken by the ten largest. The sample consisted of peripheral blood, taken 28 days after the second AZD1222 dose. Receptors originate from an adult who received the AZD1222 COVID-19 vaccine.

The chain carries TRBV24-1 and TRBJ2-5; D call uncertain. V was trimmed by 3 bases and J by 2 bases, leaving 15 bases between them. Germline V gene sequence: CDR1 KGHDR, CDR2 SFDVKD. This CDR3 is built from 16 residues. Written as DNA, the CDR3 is TGTGCCACCAGTGATCGGAACAGCGTGTTACAAGAGACCCAGTACTTC. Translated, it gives CATSDRNSVLQETQYF.

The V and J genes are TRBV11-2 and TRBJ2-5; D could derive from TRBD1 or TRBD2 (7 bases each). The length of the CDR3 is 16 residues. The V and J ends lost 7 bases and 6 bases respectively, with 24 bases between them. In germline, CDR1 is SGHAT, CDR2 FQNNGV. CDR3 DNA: TGTGCCAGCATCCCAACTGCAGGGGGGGGGCGGAAGACCCAGTACTTC. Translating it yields CASIPTAGGGRKTQYF.

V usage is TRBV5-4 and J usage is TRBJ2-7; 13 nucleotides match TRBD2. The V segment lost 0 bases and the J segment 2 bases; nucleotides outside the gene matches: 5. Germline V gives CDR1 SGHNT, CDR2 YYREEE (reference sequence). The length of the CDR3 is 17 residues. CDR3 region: CASSLAGLAGITYEQYF. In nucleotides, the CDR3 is TGTGCCAGCAGCTTGGCGGGACTAGCGGGAATAACCTACGAGCAGTACTTC.

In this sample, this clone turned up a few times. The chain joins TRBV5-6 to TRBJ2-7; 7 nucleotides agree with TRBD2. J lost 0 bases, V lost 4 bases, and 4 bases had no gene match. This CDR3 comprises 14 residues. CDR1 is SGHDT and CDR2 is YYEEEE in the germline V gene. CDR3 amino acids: CASSPAGASYEQYF. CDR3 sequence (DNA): TGTGCCAGCAGCCCGGCGGGAGCCTCCTACGAGCAGTACTTC.

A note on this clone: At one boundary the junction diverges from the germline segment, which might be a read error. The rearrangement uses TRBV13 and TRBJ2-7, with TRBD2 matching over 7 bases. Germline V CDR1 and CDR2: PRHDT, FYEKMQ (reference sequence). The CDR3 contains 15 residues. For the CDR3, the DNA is TGTGCCAGCAGCCTAGGGAGGGGAACTCAGGGCGAGCAGTACTTC. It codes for CASSLGRGTQGEQYF.

CDR3 in amino acids: CASSVVLGADTQYF. The CDR3 DNA reads TGTGCCAGCAGCGTAGTTTTGGGGGCGGATACGCAGTATTTT. The V call is TRBV9, the J call TRBJ2-3; possible D gene TRBD1, 6 bases. V dropped 0 bases and J dropped 6 bases, with 11 bases sitting between them. There are 14 residues in the CDR3. Per the germline V gene, CDR1 is SGDLS and CDR2 is YYNGEE.

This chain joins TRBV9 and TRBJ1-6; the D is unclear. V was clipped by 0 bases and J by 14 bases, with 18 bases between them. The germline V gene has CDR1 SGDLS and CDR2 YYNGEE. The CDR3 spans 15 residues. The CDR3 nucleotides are TGTGCCAGCAGCGTAGTGGCAGAGTCTTTTTCTACCCTCCACTTT. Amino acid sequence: CASSVVAESFSTLHF.

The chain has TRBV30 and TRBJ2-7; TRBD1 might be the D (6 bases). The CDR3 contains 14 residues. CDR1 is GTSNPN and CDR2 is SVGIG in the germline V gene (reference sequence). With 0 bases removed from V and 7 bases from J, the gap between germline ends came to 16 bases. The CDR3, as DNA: TGTGCCTGGAGTGTAGTTAGGGTGAGGGGGGAGCAGTACTTC. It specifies CAWSVVRVRGEQYF. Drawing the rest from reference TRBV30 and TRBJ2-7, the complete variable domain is SQTIHQWPATLVQPVGSPLSLECTVEGTSNPNLYWYRQAAGRGLQLLFYSVGIGQISSEVPQNLSASRPQDRQFILSSKKLLLSDSGFYLCAWSVVRVRGEQYFGPGTRLTVT.

Here the CDR3 reads CATRQGGNQPQHF. The CDR3 nucleotides read TGTGCCACTCGACAGGGCGGGAATCAGCCCCAGCATTTT. V and J are TRBV2 and TRBJ1-5, with 7 bases matching TRBD1. Germline V gene lookup returns CDR1 SNHLY and CDR2 FYNNEI. The CDR3 extends over 13 amino acids. J gave up 4 bases and V 10 bases, and 7 bases lay outside the gene matches. Together with reference TRBV2 and TRBJ1-5, the CDR3 gives the full variable domain: EPEVTQTPSHQVTQMGQEVILRCVPISNHLYFYWYRQILGQKVEFLVSFYNNEISEKSEIFDDQFSVERPDGSNFTLKIRSTKLEDSAMYFCATRQGGNQPQHFGDGTRLSIL.

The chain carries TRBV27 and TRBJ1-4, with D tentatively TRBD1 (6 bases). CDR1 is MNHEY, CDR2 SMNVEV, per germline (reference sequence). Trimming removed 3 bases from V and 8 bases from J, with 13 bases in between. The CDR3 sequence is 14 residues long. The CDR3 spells CASSFTGAGEKLFF. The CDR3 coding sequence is TGTGCCAGCAGTTTTACGGGGGCGGGGGAAAAACTGTTTTTT. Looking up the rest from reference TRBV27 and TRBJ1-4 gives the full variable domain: EAQVTQNPRYLITVTGKKLTVTCSQNMNHEYMSWYRQDPGLGLRQIYYSMNVEVTDKGDVPEGYKVSRKEKRNFPLILESPSPNQTSLYFCASSFTGAGEKLFFGSGTQLSVL.

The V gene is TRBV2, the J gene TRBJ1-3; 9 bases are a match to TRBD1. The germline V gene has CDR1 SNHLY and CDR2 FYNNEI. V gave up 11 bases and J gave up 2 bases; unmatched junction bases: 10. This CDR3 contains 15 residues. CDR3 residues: CAGCSGTGPGNTIYF. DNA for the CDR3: TGTGCCGGTTGTTCCGGGACAGGGCCTGGAAACACCATATATTTT.

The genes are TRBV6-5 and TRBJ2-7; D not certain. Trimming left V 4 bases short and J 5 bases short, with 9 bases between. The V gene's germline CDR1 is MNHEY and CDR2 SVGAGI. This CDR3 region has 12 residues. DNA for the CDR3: TGTGCCAGCAGTTCGCCCTTGCACGAGCAGTACTTC. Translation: CASSSPLHEQYF.

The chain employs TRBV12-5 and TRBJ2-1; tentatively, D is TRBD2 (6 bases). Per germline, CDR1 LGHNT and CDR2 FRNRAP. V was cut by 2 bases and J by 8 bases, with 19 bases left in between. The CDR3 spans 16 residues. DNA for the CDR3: TGTGCTAGTGGTTTGCCACAAGGTCGGGGGTACGATGAGCAGTTCTTC. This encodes CASGLPQGRGYDEQFF.

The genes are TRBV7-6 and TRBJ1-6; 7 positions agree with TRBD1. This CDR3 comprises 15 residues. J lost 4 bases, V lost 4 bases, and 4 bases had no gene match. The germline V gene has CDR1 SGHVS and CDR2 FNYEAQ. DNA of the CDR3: TGTGCCAGCAGCTCCCGGGACAGATATAATTCACCCCTCCACTTT. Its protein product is CASSSRDRYNSPLHF.

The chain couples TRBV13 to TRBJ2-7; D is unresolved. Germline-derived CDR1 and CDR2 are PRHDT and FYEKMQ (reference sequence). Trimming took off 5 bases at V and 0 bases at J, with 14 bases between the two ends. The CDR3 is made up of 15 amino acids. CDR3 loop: CASSHGPPTSYEQYF. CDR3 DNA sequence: TGTGCCAGCAGCCACGGACCCCCGACCTCCTACGAGCAGTACTTC.

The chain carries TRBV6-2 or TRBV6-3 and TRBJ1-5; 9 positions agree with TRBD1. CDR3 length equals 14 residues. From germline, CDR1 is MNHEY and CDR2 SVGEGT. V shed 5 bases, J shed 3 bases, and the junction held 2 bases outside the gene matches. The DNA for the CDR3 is TGTGCCAGCAGTCGGACAGGGGTCAATCAGCCCCAGCATTTT. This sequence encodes CASSRTGVNQPQHF.

The CDR3 here is CAWSLRGADTQYF. CDR3 nucleotides: TGTGCCTGGAGTCTTCGGGGGGCAGATACGCAGTATTTT. The chain uses TRBV30 and TRBJ2-3; 7 bases align to TRBD2. The J segment lost 4 bases and the V segment lost 2 bases, leaving 3 bases of the junction unmatched. The CDR3 runs 13 residues. Germline CDR1 GTSNPN, CDR2 SVGIG (reference sequence).

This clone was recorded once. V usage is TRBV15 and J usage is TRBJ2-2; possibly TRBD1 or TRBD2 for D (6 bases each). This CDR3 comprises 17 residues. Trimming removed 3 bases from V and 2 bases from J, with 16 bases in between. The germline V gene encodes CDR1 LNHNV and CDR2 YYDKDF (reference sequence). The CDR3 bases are TGTGCCACCAGCAGGGGTGGGGGGCGCCGCAACACCGGGGAGCTGTTTTTT. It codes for CATSRGGGRRNTGELFF.

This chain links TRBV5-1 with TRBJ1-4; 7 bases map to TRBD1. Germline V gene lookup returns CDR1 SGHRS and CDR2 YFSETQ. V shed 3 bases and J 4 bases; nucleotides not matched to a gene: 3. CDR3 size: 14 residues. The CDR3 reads CASSWDSFNEKLFF. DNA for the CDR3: TGCGCCAGCAGCTGGGACAGCTTTAATGAAAAACTGTTTTTT.

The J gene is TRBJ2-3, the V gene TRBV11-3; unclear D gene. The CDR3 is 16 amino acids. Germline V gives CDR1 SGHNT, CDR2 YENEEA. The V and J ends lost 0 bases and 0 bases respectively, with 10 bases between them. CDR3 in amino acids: CASSLEIGSSTDTQYF. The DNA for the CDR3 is TGTGCCAGCAGCTTAGAGATAGGGTCTAGCACAGATACGCAGTATTTT. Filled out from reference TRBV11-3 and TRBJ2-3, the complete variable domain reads EAGVVQSPRYKIIEKKQPVAFWCNPISGHNTLYWYLQNLGQGPELLIRYENEEAVDDSQLPKDRFSAERLKGVDSTLKIQPAELGDSAVYLCASSLEIGSSTDTQYFGPGTRLTVL.

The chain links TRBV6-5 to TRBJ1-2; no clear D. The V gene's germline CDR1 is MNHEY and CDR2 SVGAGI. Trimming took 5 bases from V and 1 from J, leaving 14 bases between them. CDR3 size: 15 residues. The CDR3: CASSPDINLNYGYTF. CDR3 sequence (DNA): TGTGCCAGCAGTCCCGACATTAACCTTAACTATGGCTACACCTTC.

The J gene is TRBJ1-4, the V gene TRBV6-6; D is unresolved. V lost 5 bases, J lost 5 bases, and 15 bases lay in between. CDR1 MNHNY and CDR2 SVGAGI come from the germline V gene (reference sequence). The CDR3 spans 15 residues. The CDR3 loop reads CASSMVVLGNEKLFF. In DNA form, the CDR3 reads TGTGCCAGCAGTATGGTGGTTTTGGGGAATGAAAAACTGTTTTTT.

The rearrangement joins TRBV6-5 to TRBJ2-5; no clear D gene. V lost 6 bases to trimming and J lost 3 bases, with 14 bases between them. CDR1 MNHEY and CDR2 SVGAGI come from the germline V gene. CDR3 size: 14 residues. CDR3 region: CASRPTGRKETQYF. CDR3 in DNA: TGTGCCAGCAGACCTACGGGTCGGAAAGAGACCCAGTACTTC.

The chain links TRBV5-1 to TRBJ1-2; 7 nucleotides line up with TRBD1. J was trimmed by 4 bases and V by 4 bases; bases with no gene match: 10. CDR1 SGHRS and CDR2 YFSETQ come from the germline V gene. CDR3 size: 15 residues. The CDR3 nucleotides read TGCGCCAGCAGCATAGAGACAGGGATGGTCTATGGCTACACCTTC. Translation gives CASSIETGMVYGYTF.

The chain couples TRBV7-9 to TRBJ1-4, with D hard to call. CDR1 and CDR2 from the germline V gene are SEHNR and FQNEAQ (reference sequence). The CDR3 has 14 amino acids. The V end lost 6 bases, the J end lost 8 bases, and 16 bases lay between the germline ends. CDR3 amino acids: CASRSHGGQEKLFF. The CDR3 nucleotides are TGTGCCAGCAGATCACACGGAGGGCAGGAAAAACTGTTTTTT.

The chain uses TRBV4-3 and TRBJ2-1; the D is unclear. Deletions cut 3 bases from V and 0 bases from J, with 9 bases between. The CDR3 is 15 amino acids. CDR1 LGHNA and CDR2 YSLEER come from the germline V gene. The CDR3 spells CASSHPRSSYNEQFF. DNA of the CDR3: TGCGCCAGCAGCCACCCTAGGAGCTCCTACAATGAGCAGTTCTTC.

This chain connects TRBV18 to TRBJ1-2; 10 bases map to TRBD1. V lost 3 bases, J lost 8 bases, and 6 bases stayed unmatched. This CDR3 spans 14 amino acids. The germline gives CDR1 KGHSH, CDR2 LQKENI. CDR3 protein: CASSPDRGVLGYTF. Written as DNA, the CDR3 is TGTGCCAGCTCACCGGACAGGGGGGTTTTAGGCTACACCTTC.

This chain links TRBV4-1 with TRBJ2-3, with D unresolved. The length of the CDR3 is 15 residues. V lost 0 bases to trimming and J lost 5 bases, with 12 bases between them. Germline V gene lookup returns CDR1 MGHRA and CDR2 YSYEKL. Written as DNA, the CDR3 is TGCGCCAGCAGCCAAGATCCGAAAGTCGGAGATACGCAGTATTTT. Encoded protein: CASSQDPKVGDTQYF.

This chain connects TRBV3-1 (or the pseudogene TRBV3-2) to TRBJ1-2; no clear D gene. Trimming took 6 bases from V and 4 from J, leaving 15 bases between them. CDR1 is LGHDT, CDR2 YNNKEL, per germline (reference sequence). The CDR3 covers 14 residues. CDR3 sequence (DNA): TGTGCCAGCAGTCCCGTAGGTGCCCGCTATGGCTACACCTTC. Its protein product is CASSPVGARYGYTF.

The CDR3 spells CASSPRTGGVSWTEAFF. CDR3 sequence (DNA): TGTGCCAGCTCACCCCGGACAGGGGGCGTTTCGTGGACTGAAGCTTTCTTT. The chain is built from TRBV18 and TRBJ1-1, with 11 nucleotides matching TRBD1. V shed 3 bases and J 5 bases; nucleotides not matched to a gene: 11. Germline CDR1 KGHSH, CDR2 LQKENI. The CDR3 length is 17 residues.

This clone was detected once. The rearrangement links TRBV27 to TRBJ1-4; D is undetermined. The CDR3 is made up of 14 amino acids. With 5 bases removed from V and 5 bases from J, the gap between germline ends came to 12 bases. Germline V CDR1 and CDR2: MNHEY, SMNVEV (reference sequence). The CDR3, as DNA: TGTGCCAGCAGTCCGCGTAGTGGGAATGAAAAACTGTTTTTT. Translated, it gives CASSPRSGNEKLFF.

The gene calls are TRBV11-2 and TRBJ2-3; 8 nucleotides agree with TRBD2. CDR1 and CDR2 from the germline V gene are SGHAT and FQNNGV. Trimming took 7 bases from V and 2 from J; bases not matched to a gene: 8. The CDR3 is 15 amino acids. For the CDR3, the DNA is TGTGCCAGCAACCCAAGAGGACTAGCCACAGATACGCAGTATTTT. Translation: CASNPRGLATDTQYF.